The 25 T cell receptor beta chains listed next were all sequenced from one sample in a study of blood T cells in healthy people across ages. The authors ran a second PCR of about 6 to 12 cycles using a sample-barcoded 5' primer and a J-beta primer mix. TCRdb redid the calling of the 5' RACE reads with MiXCR, one entry per CDR3 protein. Counted here are 600,000 to 800,000 distinct CDR3 sequences, 40% to 65% occurring once; the ten biggest clones make up roughly 14%. Sequenced input: blood. These receptors were taken from a woman at least 80 years old in good health.

V gene TRBV6-5 combines with J gene TRBJ2-7; D call uncertain. The V gene lost 5 bases and the J gene lost 3 bases, with 11 bases spanning the gap. The V gene's germline CDR1 is MNHEY and CDR2 SVGAGI. The CDR3 spans 13 residues. CDR3 bases: TGTGCCAGCAGTGCTGGAGTAAACTACGAGCAGTACTTC. As protein: CASSAGVNYEQYF.

This clonotype was seen a handful of times. The chain has TRBV9 and TRBJ2-3, with TRBD2 matching over 10 bases. Trimming took 2 bases from V and 3 from J; bases not matched to a gene: 6. The length of the CDR3 is 16 residues. CDR1 and CDR2 (germline): SGDLS, YYNGEE. In nucleotides, the CDR3 is TGTGCCAGCAGCGTGAGCGGGGGGGGGCCGACAGATACGCAGTATTTT. This gives the protein CASSVSGGGPTDTQYF.

The chain joins TRBV24-1 to TRBJ2-7; possibly TRBD2 for D (6 bases). Germline assignment: CDR1 KGHDR and CDR2 SFDVKD. This CDR3 region has 16 residues. V lost 4 bases, J lost 7 bases, and 22 bases lay in between. This CDR3 reads CATSDPGSFQRDEQYF. Written as DNA, the CDR3 is TGTGCCACCAGTGACCCCGGGAGTTTTCAGAGGGATGAGCAGTACTTC.

This clonotype was counted a few times. V gene TRBV27 combines with J gene TRBJ2-5, with TRBD2 matching 9 bases. Germline trimming cut 8 bases from V and 11 bases from J; bases unmatched to any gene: 18. The germline V gene has CDR1 MNHEY and CDR2 SMNVEV (reference sequence). The CDR3 has 15 residues. CDR3 coding DNA: TGTGCCAGCGCGGGGGGGGGCCGGTTCTACAATGAGCAGTACTTC. As protein: CASAGGGRFYNEQYF.

This clonotype came up many times. The chain is built from TRBV2 and TRBJ2-1, with 10 bases fitting TRBD1. CDR1 SNHLY and CDR2 FYNNEI come from the germline V gene. J was trimmed by 8 bases and V by 6 bases; bases with no gene match: 10. This CDR3 has 15 amino acids. CDR3 bases: TGTGCCAGCAGGGGGACAGGGGAAATGCGCTATGAGCAGTTCTTC. This encodes CASRGTGEMRYEQFF.

This clonotype was recorded many times. The rearrangement joins TRBV6-6 to TRBJ2-1, with D uncertain. In germline, CDR1 is MNHNY, CDR2 SVGAGI (reference sequence). The CDR3 totals 15 residues. V lost 3 bases, J lost 8 bases, and 17 bases lay in between. The CDR3 DNA is TGTGCCAGCAGTTATCCGAGCGCCCTTCGGGATGAGCAGTTCTTC. This codes for CASSYPSALRDEQFF.

The V call is TRBV15, the J call TRBJ2-3; TRBD1 agrees at 8 bases. Unmatched junction bases numbered 6, after V lost 9 bases and J lost 1 base. CDR3 size: 14 residues. The germline gives CDR1 LNHNV, CDR2 YYDKDF (reference sequence). CDR3 in DNA: TGTGCCACGGGAGGACAGGGACGCACAGATACGCAGTATTTT. Its translation is CATGGQGRTDTQYF. Full variable domain (rest looked up from reference TRBV15 and TRBJ2-3): DAMVIQNPRYQVTQFGKPVTLSCSQTLNHNVMYWYQQKSSQAPKLLFHYYDKDFNNEADTPDNFQSRRPNTSFCFLDIRSPGLGDTAMYLCATGGQGRTDTQYFGPGTRLTVL.

This clonotype was counted a few times. This chain uses TRBV2 with TRBJ2-1; D not certain. The CDR3 sequence is 13 residues long. Germline V gives CDR1 SNHLY, CDR2 FYNNEI. V was cut by 6 bases and J by 4 bases, with 10 bases left in between. The CDR3 nucleotides are TGTGCCAGCAGCCAGGTTTTATACAATGAGCAGTTCTTC. Residues: CASSQVLYNEQFF.

This clonotype was detected a few times. The chain uses TRBV6-1 and TRBJ2-3; 8 bases align to TRBD2. In germline, CDR1 is MNHNS, CDR2 SASEGT. This CDR3 is built from 16 residues. With V trimmed by 7 bases and J by 0 bases, 9 bases remained unmatched. The CDR3 protein is CASKIELAVSTDTQYF. In DNA form, the CDR3 reads TGTGCCAGCAAGATCGAACTAGCGGTGAGCACAGATACGCAGTATTTT.

This chain uses TRBV5-1 with TRBJ2-3; 7 bases align to TRBD2. CDR1 and CDR2 from the germline V gene are SGHRS and YFSETQ. This CDR3 is 15 amino acids long. With 4 bases clipped from V and 4 bases from J, the junction kept 9 bases outside the gene matches. The CDR3 DNA follows: TGCGCCAGCAGCATGGACCCGGGAGGCGCAGATACGCAGTATTTT. Protein: CASSMDPGGADTQYF.

This clonotype has at least ten counts. The rearrangement uses TRBV9 and TRBJ2-5; D not resolved. Germline loops: CDR1 SGDLS, CDR2 YYNGEE. This CDR3 is built from 14 residues. The germline V and J ends were trimmed by 0 bases and 4 bases, with 10 bases remaining between them. CDR3 loop: CASSVDLGIETQYF. In DNA, the CDR3 is TGTGCCAGCAGCGTAGATTTGGGTATAGAGACCCAGTACTTC. Full variable domain (outside the CDR3, taken from reference TRBV9 and TRBJ2-5): DSGVTQTPKHLITATGQRVTLRCSPRSGDLSVYWYQQSLDQGLQFLIQYYNGEERAKGNILERFSAQQFPDLHSELNLSSLELGDSALYFCASSVDLGIETQYFGPGTRLLVL.

V gene TRBV19 combines with J gene TRBJ2-3, with D possibly matching TRBD2 (5 bases). Germline CDR1 LNHDA, CDR2 SQIVND (reference sequence). V was shortened by 10 bases and J by 3 bases, with 17 bases between the two germline ends. This CDR3 is built from 14 residues. The CDR3 DNA reads TGTGCCACCCGGGGTAGGAGAGTTACAGATACGCAGTATTTT. This sequence encodes CATRGRRVTDTQYF.

This clonotype has at least ten counts. This chain joins TRBV18 and TRBJ2-1, with 7 bases that match TRBD1. Germline CDR1 and CDR2: KGHSH and LQKENI. The CDR3 has 14 residues. With V trimmed by 8 bases and J by 0 bases, 4 bases remained unmatched. The CDR3 nucleotides read TGTGCCAGCAGTAGGGACAGCTCCTACAATGAGCAGTTCTTC. It is translated as CASSRDSSYNEQFF.

This clonotype is a singleton in its sample. One base away lies a much larger clone, so this may be a sequencing read error. This chain links TRBV9 with TRBJ2-7, with D hard to call. Trimming took 0 bases from V and 7 from J, leaving 11 bases between them. This CDR3 is 13 amino acids long. Germline V gene lookup returns CDR1 SGDLS and CDR2 YYNGEE. The CDR3 reads CASSVAPEDEQYF. CDR3 nucleotide sequence: TGTGCCAGCAGCGTAGCTCCCGAGGATGAGCAGTACTTC.

This clonotype was recorded a few times. The rearrangement links TRBV29-1 to TRBJ1-1; D is perhaps TRBD1 (5 bases). Trimming took 4 bases from V and 5 from J, leaving 11 bases between them. CDR3 length: 12 amino acids. The V gene's germline CDR1 is SQVTM and CDR2 ANQGSEA. The CDR3, as DNA: TGCAGCGTTGGACAGTTAAGAACTGAAGCTTTCTTT. It yields the protein CSVGQLRTEAFF.

Notes on this clonotype: A much bigger clone sits one base away, suggesting this may be a read error. This sequence joins TRBV5-1 and TRBJ2-1; TRBD1 matches at 8 bases. The J call may be faulty, since TRBJ2-7 better matches the DNA end. This CDR3 has 15 amino acids. Germline V CDR1 and CDR2: SGHRS, YFSETQ. The CDR3 reads CASSTGTGSYNEQYF. The CDR3 DNA reads as TGCGCCAGCAGCACTGGGACAGGTTCCTACAATGAGCAGTACTTC.

This sequence joins TRBV29-1 and TRBJ2-5; 8 bases fit TRBD2. V shed 7 bases and J 5 bases; nucleotides not matched to a gene: 6. Germline V gene sequence: CDR1 SQVTM, CDR2 ANQGSEA. The CDR3 has 12 amino acids. CDR3 protein: CSANPGGETQYF. As DNA, the CDR3 is TGCAGCGCCAACCCGGGGGGGGAGACCCAGTACTTC.

The chain has TRBV20-1 and TRBJ2-1; 7 nucleotides line up with TRBD1. The V gene end was trimmed by 0 bases and the J gene end by 7 bases; junction bases not matched to a gene: 12. This CDR3 contains 16 residues. CDR1 and CDR2 (germline): DFQATT, SNEGSKA (reference sequence). The CDR3 DNA reads as TGCAGTGCTAGAGATCACCGGCAGGGGGATAGAAATGAGCAGTTCTTC. As protein: CSARDHRQGDRNEQFF.

The sample holds many counts of this clonotype. The rearrangement joins TRBV4-1 to TRBJ1-1; D gene unclear. The CDR3 runs 16 residues. With 1 base removed from V and 0 bases from J, the gap between germline ends came to 12 bases. Germline V CDR1 and CDR2: MGHRA, YSYEKL. CDR3 sequence: CASSQVRSLMNTEAFF. The DNA of the CDR3 is TGCGCCAGCAGCCAAGTCAGATCACTTATGAACACTGAAGCTTTCTTT.

This clonotype has ten or more counts. This chain uses TRBV28 with TRBJ2-1; tentatively, D is TRBD1 or TRBD2 (6 bases each). The V gene's germline CDR1 is MDHEN and CDR2 SYDVKM. V gave up 3 bases and J gave up 4 bases, with 13 bases separating them. The CDR3 totals 15 residues. The CDR3 reads CASSFGGQEYNEQFF. CDR3 bases: TGTGCCAGCAGTTTTGGGGGGCAAGAATACAATGAGCAGTTCTTC.

The chain couples TRBV9 to TRBJ2-1; 8 bases are shared with TRBD1. Matching the DNA end better, TRBJ2-7 makes the J call doubtful. In germline, CDR1 is SGDLS, CDR2 YYNGEE. CDR3 size: 17 residues. The CDR3 region has the DNA TGTGCCAGCAGCGTAGCCCCCACAGGGGGACTCTACAATGAGCAGTACTTC. This translates into CASSVAPTGGLYNEQYF.

This clonotype was detected only once. A much larger clone differs from this one at a single base, so this may be a read error. V usage is TRBV20-1 and J usage is TRBJ2-1, with a weak D call TRBD2 (6 bases). CDR1 DFQATT and CDR2 SNEGSKA come from the germline V gene (reference sequence). V lost 6 bases, J lost 5 bases, and 14 bases lay in between. The CDR3 has 13 amino acids. The CDR3 bases are TGCAGTGCCGGGGACTTGCTCGACAATGAGCAGTTCTTC. This codes for CSAGDLLDNEQFF.

The chain carries TRBV29-1 and TRBJ2-3; D remains unclear. This CDR3 comprises 12 residues. Trimming pared 1 base from V and 4 bases from J, leaving 6 bases between. Germline CDR1 reads SQVTM; CDR2 reads ANQGSEA. CDR3 loop: CSVEVGSDTQYF. The CDR3 coding sequence is TGCAGCGTTGAAGTTGGGTCAGATACGCAGTATTTT.

This sequence joins TRBV20-1 and TRBJ2-5, with D tentatively TRBD1 or TRBD2 (5 bases each). CDR1 DFQATT and CDR2 SNEGSKA come from the germline V gene (reference sequence). This CDR3 has 15 amino acids. The V end was cut by 4 bases, the J end by 3 bases, with 18 bases between. The CDR3 is CSATRDGLLEETQYF. The CDR3 DNA reads TGCAGTGCTACCAGGGACGGATTGCTTGAAGAGACCCAGTACTTC.

In its sample, this clonotype was seen many times. The J gene is TRBJ1-2, the V gene TRBV29-1, with D possibly matching TRBD1 (5 bases). The V gene's germline CDR1 is SQVTM and CDR2 ANQGSEA. V lost 3 bases, J lost 3 bases, and 17 bases lay in between. This CDR3 is 15 amino acids long. CDR3 amino acids: CSVELGTAYYYGYTF. In DNA form, the CDR3 reads TGCAGCGTTGAGCTCGGGACCGCTTATTACTATGGCTACACCTTC. The full variable domain, in which reference TRBV29-1 and TRBJ1-2 provide the parts outside the CDR3, is SAVISQKPSRDICQRGTSLTIQCQVDSQVTMMFWYRQQPGQSLTLIATANQGSEATYESGFVIDKFPISRPNLTFSTLTVSNMSPEDSSIYLCSVELGTAYYYGYTFGSGTRLTVV.